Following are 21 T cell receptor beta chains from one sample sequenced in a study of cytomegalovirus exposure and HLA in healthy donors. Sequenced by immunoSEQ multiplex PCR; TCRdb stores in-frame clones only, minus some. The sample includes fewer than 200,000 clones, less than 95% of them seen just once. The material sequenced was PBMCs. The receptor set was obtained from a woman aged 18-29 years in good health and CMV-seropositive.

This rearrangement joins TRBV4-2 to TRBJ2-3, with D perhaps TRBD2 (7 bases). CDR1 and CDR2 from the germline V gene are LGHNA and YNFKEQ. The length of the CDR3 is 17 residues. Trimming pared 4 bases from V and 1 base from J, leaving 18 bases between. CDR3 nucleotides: TGTGCCAGCAGCCTCCTCCCGGGGGCGGGGGGCACAGATACGCAGTATTTT. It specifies CASSLLPGAGGTDTQYF.

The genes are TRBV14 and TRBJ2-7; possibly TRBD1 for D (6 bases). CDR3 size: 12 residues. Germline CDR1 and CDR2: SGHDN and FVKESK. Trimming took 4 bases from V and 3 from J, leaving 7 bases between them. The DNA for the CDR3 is TGTGCCAGCAGCCTACAGGGCTACGAGCAGTACTTC. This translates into CASSLQGYEQYF.

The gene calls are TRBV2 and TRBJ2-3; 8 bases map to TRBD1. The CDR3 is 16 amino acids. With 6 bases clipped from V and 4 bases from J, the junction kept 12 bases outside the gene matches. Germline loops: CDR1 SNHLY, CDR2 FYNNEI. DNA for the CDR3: TGTGCCAGCAGGGGCACCAGGACAGGGCCGGCAGATACGCAGTATTTT. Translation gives CASRGTRTGPADTQYF. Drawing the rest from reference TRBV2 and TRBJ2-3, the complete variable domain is EPEVTQTPSHQVTQMGQEVILRCVPISNHLYFYWYRQILGQKVEFLVSFYNNEISEKSEIFDDQFSVERPDGSNFTLKIRSTKLEDSAMYFCASRGTRTGPADTQYFGPGTRLTVL.

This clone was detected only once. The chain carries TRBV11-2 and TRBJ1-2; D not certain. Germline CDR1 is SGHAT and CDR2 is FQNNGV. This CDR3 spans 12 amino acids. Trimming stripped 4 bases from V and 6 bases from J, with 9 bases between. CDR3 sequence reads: CASSYRRDGYTF. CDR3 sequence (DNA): TGTGCCAGCAGCTACCGACGGGATGGCTACACCTTC.

This chain's CDR3 is CASSLQWGGNQPQHF. CDR3 coding DNA: TGTGCCAGCTCCCTCCAATGGGGGGGCAATCAGCCCCAGCATTTT. The chain employs TRBV19 and TRBJ1-5; tentative D call: TRBD1 (5 bases). Germline V lookup: CDR1 LNHDA, CDR2 SQIVND (reference sequence). This CDR3 region has 15 residues. V was clipped by 9 bases and J by 2 bases, with 17 bases between them. The full variable domain, completed using reference TRBV19 and TRBJ1-5, is DGGITQSPKYLFRKEGQNVTLSCEQNLNHDAMYWYRQDPGQGLRLIYYSQIVNDFQKGDIAEGYSVSREKKESFPLTVTSAQKNPTAFYLCASSLQWGGNQPQHFGDGTRLSIL.

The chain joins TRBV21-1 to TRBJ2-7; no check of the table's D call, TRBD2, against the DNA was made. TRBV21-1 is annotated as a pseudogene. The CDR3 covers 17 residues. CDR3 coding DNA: TGTGCCAGCAGCAAGTTCACGGGCGCGGGAGGGCAGTACGAGCAGTACTTC. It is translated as CASSKFTGAGGQYEQYF.

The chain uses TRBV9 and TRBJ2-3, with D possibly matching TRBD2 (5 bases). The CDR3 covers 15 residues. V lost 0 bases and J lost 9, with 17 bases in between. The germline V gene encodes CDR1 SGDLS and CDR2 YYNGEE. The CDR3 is CASSVAEAVRATQYF. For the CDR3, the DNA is TGTGCCAGCAGCGTAGCTGAAGCGGTTCGCGCAACGCAGTATTTT.

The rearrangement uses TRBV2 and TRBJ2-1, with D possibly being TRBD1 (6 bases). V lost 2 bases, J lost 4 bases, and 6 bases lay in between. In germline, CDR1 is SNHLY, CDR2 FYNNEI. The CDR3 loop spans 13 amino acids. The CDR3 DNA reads TGTGCCAGCAGTGAAACAGGGTACAATGAGCAGTTCTTC. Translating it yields CASSETGYNEQFF.

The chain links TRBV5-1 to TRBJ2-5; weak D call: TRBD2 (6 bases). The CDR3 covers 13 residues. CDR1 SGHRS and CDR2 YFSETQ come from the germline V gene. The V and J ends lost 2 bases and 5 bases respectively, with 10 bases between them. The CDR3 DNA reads TGCGCCAGCAGCTTCGCGGGGAGGGAGACCCAGTACTTC. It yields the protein CASSFAGRETQYF.

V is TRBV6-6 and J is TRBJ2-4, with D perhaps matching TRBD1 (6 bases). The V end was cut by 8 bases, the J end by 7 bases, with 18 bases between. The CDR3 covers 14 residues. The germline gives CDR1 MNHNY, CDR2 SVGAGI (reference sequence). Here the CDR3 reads CASHKQGRDNIQYF. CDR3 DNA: TGTGCCAGCCATAAACAGGGCCGGGACAACATTCAGTACTTC.

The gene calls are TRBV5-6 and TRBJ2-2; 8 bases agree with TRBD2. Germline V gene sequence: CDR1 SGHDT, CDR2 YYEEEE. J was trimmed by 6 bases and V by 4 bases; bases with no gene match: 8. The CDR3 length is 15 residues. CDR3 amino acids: CASSDPGGPSGELFF. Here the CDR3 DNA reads TGTGCCAGCAGCGATCCGGGGGGGCCTTCCGGGGAGCTGTTTTTT.

The CDR3 is CASSLEGVSNQPQHF. In nucleotides, the CDR3 is TGTGCCAGCAGCTTAGAGGGGGTTAGCAATCAGCCCCAGCATTTT. J is TRBJ1-5 and V is TRBV7-2; weak D call: TRBD1 (6 bases). The V end lost 1 base, the J end lost 0 bases, and 7 bases lay between the germline ends. Per the germline V gene, CDR1 is SGHTA and CDR2 is FQGNSA. The CDR3 loop spans 15 amino acids.

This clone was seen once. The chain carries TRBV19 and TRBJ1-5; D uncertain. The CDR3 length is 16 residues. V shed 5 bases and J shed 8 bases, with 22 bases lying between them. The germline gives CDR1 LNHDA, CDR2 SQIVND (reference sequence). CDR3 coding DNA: TGTGCCAGTAGTGCCTCCGGGATTCCCGTCGGGGAGCCCCAGCATTTT. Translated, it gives CASSASGIPVGEPQHF.

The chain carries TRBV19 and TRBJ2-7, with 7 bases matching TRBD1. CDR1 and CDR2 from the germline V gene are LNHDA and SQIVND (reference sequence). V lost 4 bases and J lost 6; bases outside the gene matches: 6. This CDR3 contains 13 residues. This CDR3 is CASSTERGREQYF. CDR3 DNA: TGTGCCAGTAGTACGGAAAGGGGGCGCGAGCAGTACTTC.

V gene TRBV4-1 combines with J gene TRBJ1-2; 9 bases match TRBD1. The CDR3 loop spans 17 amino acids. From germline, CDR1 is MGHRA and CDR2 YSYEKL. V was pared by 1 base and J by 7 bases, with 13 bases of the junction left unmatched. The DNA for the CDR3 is TGCGCCAGCAGCCAAGTGGTTACAGGGGGCGCTGGTAGTGGCTACACCTTC. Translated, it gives CASSQVVTGGAGSGYTF.

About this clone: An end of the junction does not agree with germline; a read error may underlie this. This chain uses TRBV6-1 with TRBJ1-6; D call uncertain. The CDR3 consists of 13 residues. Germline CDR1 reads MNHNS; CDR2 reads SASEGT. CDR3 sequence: CASSPWANSPLHF. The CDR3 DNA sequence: TGTGCCAGCAGCCCCTGGGCCAATTCCCCCCTCCACTTT.

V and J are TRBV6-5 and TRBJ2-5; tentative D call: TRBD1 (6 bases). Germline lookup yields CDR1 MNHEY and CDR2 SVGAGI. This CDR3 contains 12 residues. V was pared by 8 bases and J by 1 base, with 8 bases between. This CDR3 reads CASGQSQETQYF. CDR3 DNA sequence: TGTGCCAGCGGACAGTCCCAAGAGACCCAGTACTTC.

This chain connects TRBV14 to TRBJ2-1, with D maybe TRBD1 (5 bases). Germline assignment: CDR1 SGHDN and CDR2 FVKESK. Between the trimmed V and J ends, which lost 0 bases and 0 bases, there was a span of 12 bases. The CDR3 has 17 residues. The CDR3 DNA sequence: TGTGCCAGCAGCCAAGATCCAGGGCTGCTCTCCTACAATGAGCAGTTCTTC. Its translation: CASSQDPGLLSYNEQFF.

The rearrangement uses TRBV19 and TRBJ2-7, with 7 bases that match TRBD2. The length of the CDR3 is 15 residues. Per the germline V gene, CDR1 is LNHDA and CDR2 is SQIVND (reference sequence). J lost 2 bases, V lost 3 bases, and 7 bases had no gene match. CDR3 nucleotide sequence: TGTGCCAGTAGTATGGGGGGGTTTCAAGCCTACGAGCAGTACTTC. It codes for CASSMGGFQAYEQYF.

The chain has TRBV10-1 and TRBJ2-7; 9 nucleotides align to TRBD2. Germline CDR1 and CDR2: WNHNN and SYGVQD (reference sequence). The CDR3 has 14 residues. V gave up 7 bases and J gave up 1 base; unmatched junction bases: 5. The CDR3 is CASTGTSGSYEQYF. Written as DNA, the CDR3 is TGCGCCAGCACGGGAACTAGCGGGTCCTACGAGCAGTACTTC.

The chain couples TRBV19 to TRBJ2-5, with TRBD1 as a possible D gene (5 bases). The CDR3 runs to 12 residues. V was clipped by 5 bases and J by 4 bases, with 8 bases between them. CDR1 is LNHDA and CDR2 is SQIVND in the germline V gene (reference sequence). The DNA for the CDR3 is TGTGCCAGTAGTCCTCAGGGAGAGACCCAGTACTTC. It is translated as CASSPQGETQYF.